This T cell receptor beta chain was observed in a study of blood T cell repertoires in COVID-19. Background on the study: COVID-19 samples, acute and convalescent, were from the United States, Italy and Spain. T cells, B-cell-depleted T cells, or PBMCs provided the cDNA or gDNA that served as material.

How the authors handled the data: Nucleated cell number was recorded as an estimate derived from reference gene primer amplification. Clones were sequenced by immunoSEQ multiplex PCR, and TCRdb holds only the in-frame ones, with some missing. V, J and clone size derive from that table, while D and trimming were established from the DNA sequence. Here the sample spans roughly 76,000 clones, approximately 90% being singletons. The V gene end was trimmed by 5 bases and the J gene end by 4 bases; junction bases not matched to a gene: 9. The CDR3 extends over 15 amino acids. In germline, CDR1 is SGDLS, CDR2 YYNGEE.

The sequencing input was peripheral blood. The TCR comes from a woman aged 55-70 years with active COVID-19. The chain employs TRBV9 and TRBJ1-3; 7 bases map to TRBD1. The CDR3 DNA reads TGTGCCAGCAGTTTACGACAGGGCAGCGGAAACACCATATATTTT. Encoded protein: CASSLRQGSGNTIYF.